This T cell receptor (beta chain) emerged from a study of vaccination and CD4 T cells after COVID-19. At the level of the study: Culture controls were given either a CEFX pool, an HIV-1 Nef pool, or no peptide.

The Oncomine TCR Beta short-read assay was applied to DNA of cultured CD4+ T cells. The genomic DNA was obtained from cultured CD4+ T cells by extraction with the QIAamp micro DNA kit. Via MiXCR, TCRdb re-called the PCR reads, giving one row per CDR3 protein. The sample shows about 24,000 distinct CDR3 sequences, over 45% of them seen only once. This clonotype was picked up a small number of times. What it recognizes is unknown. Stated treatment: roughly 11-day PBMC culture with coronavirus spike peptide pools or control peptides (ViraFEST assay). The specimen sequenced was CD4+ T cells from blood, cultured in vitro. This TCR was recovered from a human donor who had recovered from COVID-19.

This chain's CDR3 is CATSRDSGQPQHF. CDR3 nucleotides: TGTGCCACCAGCAGGGATTCTGGTCAGCCCCAGCATTTT. The V gene is TRBV24-1, the J gene TRBJ1-5; perhaps TRBD1 as D (5 bases). The CDR3 contains 13 residues. V lost 7 bases and J lost 6, with 12 bases in between. The germline V gene encodes CDR1 KGHDR and CDR2 SFDVKD.